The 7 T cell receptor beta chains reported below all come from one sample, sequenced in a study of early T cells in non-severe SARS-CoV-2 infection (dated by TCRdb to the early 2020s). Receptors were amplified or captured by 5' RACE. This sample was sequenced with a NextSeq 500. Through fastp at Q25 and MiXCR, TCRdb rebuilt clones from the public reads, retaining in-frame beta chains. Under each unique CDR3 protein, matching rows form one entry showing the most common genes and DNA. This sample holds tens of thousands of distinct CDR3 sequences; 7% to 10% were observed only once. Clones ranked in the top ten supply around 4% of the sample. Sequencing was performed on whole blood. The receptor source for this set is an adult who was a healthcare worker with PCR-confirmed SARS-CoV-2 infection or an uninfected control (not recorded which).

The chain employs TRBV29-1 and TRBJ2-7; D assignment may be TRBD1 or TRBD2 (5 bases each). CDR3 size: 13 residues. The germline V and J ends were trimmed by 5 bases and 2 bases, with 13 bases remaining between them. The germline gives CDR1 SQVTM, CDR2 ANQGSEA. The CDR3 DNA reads TGCAGCGTTCGTGAGGGGCCGACCTACGAGCAGTACTTC. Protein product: CSVREGPTYEQYF.

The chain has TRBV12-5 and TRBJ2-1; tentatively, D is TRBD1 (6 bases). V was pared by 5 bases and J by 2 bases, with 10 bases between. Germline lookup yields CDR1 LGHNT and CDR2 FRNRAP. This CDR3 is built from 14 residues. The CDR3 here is CASGTDSAYNEQFF. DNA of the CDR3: TGTGCTAGTGGTACGGACAGCGCCTACAATGAGCAGTTCTTC.

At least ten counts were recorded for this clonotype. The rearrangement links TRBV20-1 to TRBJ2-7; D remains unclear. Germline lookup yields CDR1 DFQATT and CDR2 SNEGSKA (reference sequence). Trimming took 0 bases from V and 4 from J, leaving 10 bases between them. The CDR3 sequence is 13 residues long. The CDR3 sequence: CSARDHLGYEQYF. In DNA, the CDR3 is TGCAGTGCTAGAGACCACCTTGGGTACGAGCAGTACTTC.

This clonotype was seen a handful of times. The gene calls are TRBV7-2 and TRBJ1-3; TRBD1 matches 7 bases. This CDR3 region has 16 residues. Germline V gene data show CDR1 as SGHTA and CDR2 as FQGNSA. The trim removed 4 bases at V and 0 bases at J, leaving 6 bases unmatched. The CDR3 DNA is TGTGCCAGCAGCTCACACAGGGGCGTCTCTGGAAACACCATATATTTT. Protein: CASSSHRGVSGNTIYF.

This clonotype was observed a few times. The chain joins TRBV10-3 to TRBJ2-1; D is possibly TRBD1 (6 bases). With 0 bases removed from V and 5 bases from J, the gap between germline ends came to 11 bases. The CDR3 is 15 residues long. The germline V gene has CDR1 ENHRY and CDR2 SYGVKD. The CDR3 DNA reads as TGTGCCATCAGTGAGTCAGCCAAGGGGGACAATGAGCAGTTCTTC. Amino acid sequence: CAISESAKGDNEQFF.

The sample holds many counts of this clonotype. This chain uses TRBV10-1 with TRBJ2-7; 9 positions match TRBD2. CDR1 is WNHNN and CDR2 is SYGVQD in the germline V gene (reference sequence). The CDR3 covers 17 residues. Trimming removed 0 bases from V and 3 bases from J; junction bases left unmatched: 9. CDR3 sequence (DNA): TGCGCCAGCAGTGAGTCGAAGGCGGGAGGGGTTAGCTACGAGCAGTACTTC. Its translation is CASSESKAGGVSYEQYF.

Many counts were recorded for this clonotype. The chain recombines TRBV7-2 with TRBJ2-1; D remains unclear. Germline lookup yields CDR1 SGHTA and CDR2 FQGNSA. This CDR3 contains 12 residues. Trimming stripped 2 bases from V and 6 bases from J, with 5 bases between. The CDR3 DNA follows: TGTGCCAGCAGCTTAAACGTCAATGAGCAGTTCTTC. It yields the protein CASSLNVNEQFF.